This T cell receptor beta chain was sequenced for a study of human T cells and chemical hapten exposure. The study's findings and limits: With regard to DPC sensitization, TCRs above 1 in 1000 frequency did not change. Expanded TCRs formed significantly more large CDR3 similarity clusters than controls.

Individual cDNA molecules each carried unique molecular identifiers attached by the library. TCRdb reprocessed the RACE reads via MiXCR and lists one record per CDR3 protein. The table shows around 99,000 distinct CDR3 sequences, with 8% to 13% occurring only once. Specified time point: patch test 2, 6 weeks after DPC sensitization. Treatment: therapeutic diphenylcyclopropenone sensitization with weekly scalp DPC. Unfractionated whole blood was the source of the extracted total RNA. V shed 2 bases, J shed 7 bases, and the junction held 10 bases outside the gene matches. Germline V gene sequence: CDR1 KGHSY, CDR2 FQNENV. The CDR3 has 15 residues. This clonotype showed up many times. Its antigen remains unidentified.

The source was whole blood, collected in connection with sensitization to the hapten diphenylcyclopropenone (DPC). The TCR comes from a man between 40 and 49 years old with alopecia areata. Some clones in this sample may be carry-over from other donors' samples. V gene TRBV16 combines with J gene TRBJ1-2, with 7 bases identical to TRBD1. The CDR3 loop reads CASSQGRDRSSGYTF. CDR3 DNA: TGTGCCAGCAGCCAAGGGAGGGACAGATCATCTGGCTACACCTTC.